Listed below are T cell receptor beta chains from one sample, sequenced in a study of cytomegalovirus exposure and HLA in healthy donors. Using immunoSEQ multiplex PCR, the repertoire was profiled, and TCRdb retains in-frame clones only, with some absent. The sample carries 100,000 to 150,000 clones, 65% to 85% recorded once. Specimen: PBMCs. The receptor set was obtained from a man aged 50-59 years in good health and CMV-seronegative. The CDR3 runs from the conserved cysteine through the conserved F or W. A D gene is named only where the DNA matches it firmly. Not all rows give a size; the values are once, few, many and, for expanded clones, a class.

abundance,v_gene,j_gene,d_gene,CDR3aa,CDR3nt
once,TRBV29-1,TRBJ2-6,-,CSVYSSGANVLTF,TGCAGCGTCTACAGCTCTGGGGCCAACGTCCTGACTTTC
-,TRBV28,TRBJ1-2,TRBD1,CASSSTTGGWDGYTF,TGCGCCAGCAGTTCGACGACAGGGGGGTGGGATGGCTACACCTTC
-,TRBV5-6,TRBJ1-2,-,CASSLEGDYGYTF,TGTGCCAGCAGCTTGGAAGGGGACTATGGCTACACCTTC
-,TRBV5-6,TRBJ2-1,TRBD1,CASSLDTGARFF,TGTGCCAGCAGCTTGGATACAGGGGCCCGGTTCTTC
-,TRBV5-4,TRBJ2-2,TRBD2,CASSRWASGSTTGELFF,TGTGCCAGCAGCCGCTGGGCTAGCGGGAGTACTACCGGGGAGCTGTTTTTT
few,TRBV28,TRBJ2-7,TRBD1,CASSLGQGEKQYF,TGTGCCAGCAGTTTGGGACAGGGGGAGAAGCAGTACTTC
-,TRBV11-2,TRBJ2-3,-,CASTYRAHRGTDTQYF,TGTGCCAGCACTTACAGGGCACACCGGGGCACAGATACGCAGTATTTT
-,TRBV7-2,TRBJ2-7,-,CASSLVLYEQYF,TGTGCCAGCAGCTTAGTCCTCTACGAGCAGTACTTC
-,TRBV4-3,TRBJ2-3,TRBD2,CASSQGAGGPPDTQYF,TGCGCCAGCAGCCAAGGTGCGGGAGGGCCCCCAGATACGCAGTATTTT
-,TRBV9,TRBJ2-1,TRBD2,CASSPRGDQTHNEQFF,TGTGCCAGCAGCCCACGGGGGGACCAAACACACAATGAGCAGTTCTTC
-,TRBV5-1,TRBJ2-3,-,CASSPRGGTDTQYF,TGCGCCAGCAGCCCTCGGGGAGGCACAGATACGCAGTATTTT
once,TRBV30,TRBJ2-2,TRBD2,CARRLALGTGELFF,TGTGCCCGGAGACTAGCGTTGGGCACCGGGGAGCTGTTTTTT
once,TRBV5-1,TRBJ1-2,-,CASSLVASVANYGYTF,TGCGCCAGCAGCTTGGTGGCATCCGTGGCTAACTATGGCTACACCTTC
-,TRBV10-3,TRBJ2-3,-,CAAGRGNTQYF,TGTGCCGCCGGTAGGGGGAATACGCAGTATTTT
-,TRBV2,TRBJ2-3,-,CASKGSVSNTQYF,TGTGCCAGCAAGGGGTCCGTTTCAAATACGCAGTATTTT
-,TRBV11-1,TRBJ2-2,-,CASSRLGGELFF,TGTGCCAGCAGCCGACTTGGCGGGGAGCTGTTTTTT
few,TRBV7-3,TRBJ1-3,-,CASSLTGTDGNTIYF,TGTGCCAGCAGCTTAACCGGGACTGATGGAAACACCATATATTTT
once,TRBV28,TRBJ1-5,-,CASLSKVGPGAQHF,TGTGCCAGCCTTTCGAAGGTCGGTCCAGGGGCCCAGCATTTT
-,TRBV4-2,TRBJ1-6,-,CASSFRTEDNSPLHF,TGTGCCAGCAGCTTTAGGACAGAAGATAATTCACCCCTCCACTTT
-,TRBV7-9,TRBJ1-5,TRBD1,CASSLAEGTGPQHF,TGTGCCAGCAGCTTAGCGGAGGGGACAGGGCCCCAGCATTTT
-,TRBV28,TRBJ1-1,-,CASSIPGGGTEAFF,TGTGCCAGCAGTATTCCCGGGGGGGGGACTGAAGCTTTCTTT
-,TRBV5-6,TRBJ2-7,TRBD1,CASSIPGQGNPPYF,TGTGCCAGCAGCATCCCGGGACAGGGAAACCCCCCCTACTTC